Sequencing of this T cell receptor (beta chain) was carried out in a study of memory CD4+ T cells and cytomegalovirus serostatus. Study-wide results and limits: Of 150 to 200 reported CMV TCRbeta sequences, some 67 were found in memory CD4+ repertoires.

The CDR3 runs 15 residues. Germline V gene lookup returns CDR1 SEHNR and CDR2 FQNEAQ (reference sequence). Trimming took 6 bases from V and 2 from J, leaving 16 bases between them. In this sample, this clone turned up once. Its antigen is currently unknown. Single viable CD3+CD4+CD8-CD45RO+ cells were sorted as the memory CD4+ T cells. The protocol was immunoSEQ multiplex PCR, while the TCRdb copy is restricted to in-frame clones and leaves out a portion. The sample contains around 60,000 clones, roughly four fifths of which appear only once. J is TRBJ2-5 and V is TRBV7-9; perhaps TRBD2 as D (5 bases). Material: memory CD4+ T cells from blood. The receptor was isolated from an adult in good health and CMV-seronegative. The CDR3 sequence: CASSLAGSRQETQYF. The CDR3 region has the DNA TGTGCCAGCAGTTTGGCGGGTAGCAGACAAGAGACCCAGTACTTC.